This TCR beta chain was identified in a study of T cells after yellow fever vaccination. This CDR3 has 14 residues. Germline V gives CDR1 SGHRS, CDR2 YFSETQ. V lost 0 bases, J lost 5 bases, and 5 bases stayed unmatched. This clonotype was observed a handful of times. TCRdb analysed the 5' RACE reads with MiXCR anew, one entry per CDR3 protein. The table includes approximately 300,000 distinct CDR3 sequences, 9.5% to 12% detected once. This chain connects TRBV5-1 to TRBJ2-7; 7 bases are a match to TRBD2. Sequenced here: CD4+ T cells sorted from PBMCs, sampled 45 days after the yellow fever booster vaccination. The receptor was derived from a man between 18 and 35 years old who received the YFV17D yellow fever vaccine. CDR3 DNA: TGCGCCAGCAGCTTGGGCGGGGGAGGCAACGAGCAGTACTTC. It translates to CASSLGGGGNEQYF.